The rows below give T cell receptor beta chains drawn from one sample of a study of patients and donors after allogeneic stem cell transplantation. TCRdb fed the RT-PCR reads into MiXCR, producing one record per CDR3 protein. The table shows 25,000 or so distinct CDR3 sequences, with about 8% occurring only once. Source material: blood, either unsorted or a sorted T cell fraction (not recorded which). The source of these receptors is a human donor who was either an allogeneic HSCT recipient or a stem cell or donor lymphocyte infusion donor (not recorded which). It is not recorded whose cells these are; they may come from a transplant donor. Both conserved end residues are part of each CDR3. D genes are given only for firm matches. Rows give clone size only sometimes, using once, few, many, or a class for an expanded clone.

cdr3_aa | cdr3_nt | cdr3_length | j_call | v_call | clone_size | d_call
CASSIQADTQYF | TGTGCCAGTAGTATCCAGGCAGATACGCAGTATTTT | 12 | TRBJ2-3 | TRBV19 | many | NA
CASSPRVSDTQYF | TGTGCCAGCTCACCAAGGGTTTCAGATACGCAGTATTTT | 13 | TRBJ2-3 | TRBV18 | many | NA
CSARATTRGNQPQHF | TGCAGTGCTAGAGCCACGACACGGGGCAATCAGCCCCAGCATTTT | 15 | TRBJ1-5 | TRBV20-1 | NA | NA
CASSVGLGSTDTQYF | TGTGCCAGCAGCGTCGGCCTAGGTAGCACAGATACGCAGTATTTT | 15 | TRBJ2-3 | TRBV5-4 | many | NA
CASSLGYNEQFF | TGTGCCAGCAGTTTGGGGTACAATGAGCAGTTCTTC | 12 | TRBJ2-1 | TRBV12-3/TRBV12-4 | many | NA
CASSLRTAEETQYF | TGTGCCAGCAGTTTAAGGACCGCAGAAGAGACCCAGTACTTC | 14 | TRBJ2-5 | TRBV28 | many | NA
CASSPLDEQFF | TGTGCCAGCTCACCATTGGATGAGCAGTTCTTC | 11 | TRBJ2-1 | TRBV18 | few | NA
CATSDPAYEQFF | TGTGCCACCAGTGACCCCGCGTATGAGCAGTTCTTC | 12 | TRBJ2-1 | TRBV24-1 | many | NA
CASSPQTVNTEAFF | TGTGCCAGCAGTCCTCAGACTGTGAACACTGAAGCTTTCTTT | 14 | TRBJ1-1 | TRBV27 | many | NA
CSVEDRDSGRVSYNEQFF | TGCAGCGTTGAAGATCGCGATAGCGGGAGGGTATCCTACAATGAGCAGTTCTTC | 18 | TRBJ2-1 | TRBV29-1 | many | TRBD2
CASSLTRTVYEQYF | TGTGCCAGCAGCTTAACCCGGACGGTCTACGAGCAGTACTTC | 14 | TRBJ2-7 | TRBV7-2 | NA | NA
CASRPQGAHTEAFF | TGCGCCAGCCGCCCTCAGGGGGCGCACACTGAAGCTTTCTTT | 14 | TRBJ1-1 | TRBV5-1 | few | TRBD1
CSASSQLRVYYEQYF | TGCAGTGCTAGTTCACAGCTGAGGGTTTACTACGAGCAGTACTTC | 15 | TRBJ2-7 | TRBV20-1 | many | NA
CSTSQPGGGTDTQYF | TGCAGCACATCCCAGCCCGGGGGGGGCACAGATACGCAGTATTTT | 15 | TRBJ2-3 | TRBV29-1 | NA | TRBD2
CSAETRGGGEQFF | TGCAGTGCCGAGACGCGGGGTGGAGGGGAGCAGTTCTTC | 13 | TRBJ2-1 | TRBV20-1 | many | NA
CASSPTQGSGTEAFF | TGTGCCAGCTCACCAACCCAGGGGTCAGGCACTGAAGCTTTCTTT | 15 | TRBJ1-1 | TRBV18 | NA | NA
CASSTRQGLIGNEQFF | TGTGCCAGCAGCACCCGACAGGGTCTCATAGGGAATGAGCAGTTCTTC | 16 | TRBJ2-1 | TRBV11-2 | NA | TRBD1
CASSEPNFRSGELFF | TGCGCCAGCAGTGAGCCCAACTTTCGTTCCGGGGAGCTGTTTTTT | 15 | TRBJ2-2 | TRBV10-2 | few | NA
CASSTPNQPQHF | TGTGCCAGCAGCACCCCCAACCAGCCCCAGCATTTT | 12 | TRBJ1-5 | TRBV7-9 | many | NA
CASSPGQGMETQYF | TGTGCCAGCAGCCCAGGACAGGGGATGGAGACCCAGTACTTC | 14 | TRBJ2-5 | TRBV7-9 | many | TRBD1
CASSLWDRESGAYGYTF | TGTGCCAGCAGCCTTTGGGACAGGGAAAGCGGTGCCTATGGCTACACCTTC | 17 | TRBJ1-2 | TRBV7-9 | many | TRBD1
CASRGQGAGNEQFF | TGTGCCAGCAGAGGACAGGGGGCTGGCAATGAGCAGTTCTTC | 14 | TRBJ2-1 | TRBV6-1 | few | TRBD1
CASSLGDREDQETQYF | TGTGCCAGCAGCTTAGGGGACAGGGAGGACCAAGAGACCCAGTACTTC | 16 | TRBJ2-5 | TRBV7-9 | NA | TRBD1
CASRLGLAGEQYF | TGTGCCAGCAGGTTGGGGCTAGCTGGGGAGCAGTACTTC | 13 | TRBJ2-7 | TRBV28 | many | NA
CASSPRLAGAEQYF | TGCGCCAGCAGCCCCCGACTAGCGGGGGCCGAGCAGTACTTC | 14 | TRBJ2-7 | TRBV5-1 | NA | TRBD2
CASSRKDDRGLPYEQYF | TGCGCCAGCAGCCGTAAAGACGACAGGGGGCTCCCCTACGAGCAGTACTTC | 17 | TRBJ2-7 | TRBV4-1 | NA | TRBD1
CAIFKGGDGYTF | TGTGCCATCTTTAAAGGGGGCGACGGCTACACCTTC | 12 | TRBJ1-2 | TRBV10-3 | many | TRBD1
CASSLSSTNEKLFF | TGTGCCAGCAGCCTCAGTTCAACTAATGAAAAACTGTTTTTT | 14 | TRBJ1-4 | TRBV6-1 | few | NA
CSAKGTALGYGYTF | TGCAGCGCTAAAGGGACAGCCCTTGGCTATGGCTACACCTTC | 14 | TRBJ1-2 | TRBV29-1 | many | TRBD1
CASRASPRVETQYF | TGTGCCAGCAGGGCTTCCCCGCGAGTGGAGACCCAGTACTTC | 14 | TRBJ2-5 | TRBV6-1 | once | NA
CSASWGLGPLGYTF | TGCAGTGCTTCCTGGGGGCTTGGGCCCCTTGGCTACACCTTC | 14 | TRBJ1-2 | TRBV20-1 | few | NA
CASSLAWWDYGYTF | TGTGCCAGCAGCTTAGCGTGGTGGGATTATGGCTACACCTTC | 14 | TRBJ1-2 | TRBV7-9 | many | NA
CASSPRRLAGDTQYF | TGTGCCAGCAGCCCGAGAAGGCTAGCGGGCGATACGCAGTATTTT | 15 | TRBJ2-3 | TRBV7-8 | many | TRBD2
CSASGRRNTEAFF | TGCAGTGCTAGCGGCAGGAGAAACACTGAAGCTTTCTTT | 13 | TRBJ1-1 | TRBV20-1 | NA | NA
CAWSVLGPITGELFF | TGTGCCTGGAGTGTACTTGGACCTATCACCGGGGAGCTGTTTTTT | 15 | TRBJ2-2 | TRBV30 | NA | NA
CASTLGTLKETQYF | TGCGCCAGCACGCTGGGGACGCTCAAAGAGACCCAGTACTTC | 14 | TRBJ2-5 | TRBV5-1 | NA | NA
CASSELAESPLHF | TGCGCCAGCAGTGAGTTGGCTGAATCACCCCTCCACTTT | 13 | TRBJ1-6 | TRBV10-2 | NA | NA
CASSLSVLNTEAFF | TGTGCCAGCAGCTTATCGGTGCTGAACACTGAAGCTTTCTTT | 14 | TRBJ1-1 | TRBV7-9 | many | NA